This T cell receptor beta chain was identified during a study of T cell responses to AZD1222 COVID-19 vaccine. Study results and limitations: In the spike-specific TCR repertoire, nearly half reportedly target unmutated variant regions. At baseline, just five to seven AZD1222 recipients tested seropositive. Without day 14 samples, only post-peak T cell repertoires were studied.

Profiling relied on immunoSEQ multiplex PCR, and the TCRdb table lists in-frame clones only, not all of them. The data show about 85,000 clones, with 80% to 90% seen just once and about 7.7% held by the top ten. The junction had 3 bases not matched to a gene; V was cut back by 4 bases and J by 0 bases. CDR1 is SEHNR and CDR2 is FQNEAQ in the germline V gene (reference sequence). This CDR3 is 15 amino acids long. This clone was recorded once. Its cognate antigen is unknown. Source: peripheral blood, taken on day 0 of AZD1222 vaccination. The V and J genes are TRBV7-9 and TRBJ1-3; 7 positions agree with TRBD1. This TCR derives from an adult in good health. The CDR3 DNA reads TGTGCCAGCAGCTCCGACAGGGACTCTGGAAACACCATATATTTT. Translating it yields CASSSDRDSGNTIYF. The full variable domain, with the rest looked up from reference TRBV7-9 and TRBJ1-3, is DTGVSQNPRHKITKRGQNVTFRCDPISEHNRLYWYRQTLGQGPEFLTYFQNEAQLEKSRLLSDRFSAERPKGSFSTLEIQRTEQGDSAMYLCASSSDRDSGNTIYFGEGSWLTVV.